What follows are 22 T cell receptor beta chains derived from one specimen sequenced in a study of blood T cell repertoires in COVID-19. Assay used: immunoSEQ multiplex PCR; TCRdb lists only in-frame clones, some missing. In the table there are 80,000 to 100,000 clones, approximately 84% of which are singletons. Sequencing was performed on peripheral blood. These receptors all come from a man in his 60s with acute or convalescent COVID-19.

The chain combines TRBV5-1 with TRBJ1-5; TRBD1 matches 7 bases. This CDR3 has 15 amino acids. The V gene's germline CDR1 is SGHRS and CDR2 YFSETQ. The trim removed 4 bases at V and 0 bases at J, leaving 4 bases unmatched. The CDR3 loop reads CASSPRTGSNQPQHF. CDR3 DNA sequence: TGCGCCAGCAGCCCCCGGACAGGTAGCAATCAGCCCCAGCATTTT.

This clone was counted once. The chain recombines TRBV13 with TRBJ2-4; a possible D gene is TRBD1 (6 bases). Trimming took off 0 bases at V and 6 bases at J, with 12 bases between the two ends. This CDR3 has 15 amino acids. CDR1 PRHDT and CDR2 FYEKMQ come from the germline V gene (reference sequence). The CDR3 sequence: CASSLGYRARNIQYF. Here the CDR3 DNA reads TGTGCCAGCAGCTTAGGTTACAGGGCTCGAAACATTCAGTACTTC.

This clone showed up just a few times. V and J are TRBV19 and TRBJ1-4, with D possibly matching TRBD1 (6 bases). The germline CDR1 and CDR2 sequences are LNHDA and SQIVND (reference sequence). V lost 5 bases to trimming and J lost 7 bases, with 11 bases between them. This CDR3 has 13 residues. In nucleotides, the CDR3 is TGTGCCAGTAGTGCCACAGGGACTGAAAAACTGTTTTTT. It translates to CASSATGTEKLFF.

The chain links TRBV7-9 to TRBJ2-1; D possibly corresponds to TRBD2 (5 bases). Looked up from germline, CDR1 is SEHNR and CDR2 is FQNEAQ (reference sequence). Trimming cost V 1 base and J 0 bases, with 10 bases left between them. CDR3 length equals 16 residues. CDR3 bases: TGTGCCAGCAGCTTAGGAAGCGGAAGCTCCTACAATGAGCAGTTCTTC. As protein: CASSLGSGSSYNEQFF.

This clone was seen a single time. The V gene is TRBV29-1, the J gene TRBJ1-2; 7 positions match TRBD1. CDR3 length: 14 residues. Germline-derived CDR1 and CDR2 are SQVTM and ANQGSEA. V shed 3 bases and J 1 base; nucleotides not matched to a gene: 5. The CDR3 protein is CSVEPGQYNYGYTF. As DNA, the CDR3 is TGCAGCGTTGAGCCGGGACAGTATAACTATGGCTACACCTTC. The full variable domain, completed using reference TRBV29-1 and TRBJ1-2, is SAVISQKPSRDICQRGTSLTIQCQVDSQVTMMFWYRQQPGQSLTLIATANQGSEATYESGFVIDKFPISRPNLTFSTLTVSNMSPEDSSIYLCSVEPGQYNYGYTFGSGTRLTVV.

This clone appeared once. The chain has TRBV10-1 and TRBJ2-3; a weak D match, TRBD2 (7 bases). Per the germline V gene, CDR1 is WNHNN and CDR2 is SYGVQD (reference sequence). Trimming stripped 0 bases from V and 2 bases from J, with 9 bases between. This CDR3 contains 15 residues. In DNA, the CDR3 is TGCGCCAGCAGTGAGTCCCGGGGGGCCACAGATACGCAGTATTTT. Encoded protein: CASSESRGATDTQYF.

The chain couples TRBV19 to TRBJ2-7; no clear D. This CDR3 is 14 amino acids long. The V gene's germline CDR1 is LNHDA and CDR2 SQIVND (reference sequence). V lost 5 bases to trimming and J lost 2 bases, with 13 bases between them. Written as DNA, the CDR3 is TGTGCCAGTAGTTGGGTCGGCGGAACCTACGAGCAGTACTTC. Amino acids: CASSWVGGTYEQYF. The variable domain in full, with the rest retrieved from reference TRBV19 and TRBJ2-7, is DGGITQSPKYLFRKEGQNVTLSCEQNLNHDAMYWYRQDPGQGLRLIYYSQIVNDFQKGDIAEGYSVSREKKESFPLTVTSAQKNPTAFYLCASSWVGGTYEQYFGPGTRLTVT.

CDR3 nucleotides: TGTGCCAGCAGCTCCGGGACTAGGGGTGACAATGAGCAGTTCTTC. Translated, it gives CASSSGTRGDNEQFF. The chain has TRBV11-3 and TRBJ2-1, with 8 bases that match TRBD2. CDR1 SGHNT and CDR2 YENEEA come from the germline V gene. The CDR3 runs 15 residues. Losses at the gene ends were 4 bases for V and 5 bases for J; bases not matched to a gene: 7.

The chain joins TRBV3-1 (or the pseudogene TRBV3-2) to TRBJ2-3, with 8 bases fitting TRBD1. There are 14 residues in the CDR3. The J segment lost 3 bases and the V segment lost 3 bases, leaving 2 bases of the junction unmatched. Germline CDR1 is LGHDT and CDR2 is YNNKEL (reference sequence). The CDR3 region is CASSQDRVTDTQYF. The CDR3 bases are TGTGCCAGCAGCCAGGACAGGGTTACAGATACGCAGTATTTT.

J is TRBJ2-1 and V is TRBV5-4; D is possibly TRBD1 (8 bases). The V gene lost 4 bases and the J gene lost 7 bases, with 15 bases spanning the gap. The CDR3 spans 14 residues. The germline gives CDR1 SGHNT, CDR2 YYREEE (reference sequence). CDR3 sequence: CASSIGQGGNEQFF. The CDR3 DNA sequence: TGTGCCAGCAGCATAGGACAGGGAGGGAATGAGCAGTTCTTC.

The rearrangement links TRBV27 to TRBJ2-7; 12 bases map to TRBD1. This CDR3 region has 22 residues. Trimming cost V 5 bases and J 2 bases; bases outside gene matches: 25. CDR1 and CDR2 from the germline V gene are MNHEY and SMNVEV (reference sequence). In DNA, the CDR3 is TGTGCCAGCAGTCTCGGGACAGGGGGCGACGGGACTAGCTGGGCCCACCCCTACGAGCAGTACTTC. Its translation: CASSLGTGGDGTSWAHPYEQYF.

The rearrangement joins TRBV7-2 to TRBJ2-3, with TRBD2 matching 7 bases. Germline V gene data show CDR1 as SGHTA and CDR2 as FQGNSA. V trimming: 8 bases; J trimming: 5 bases; junction bases outside the gene matches: 7. This CDR3 spans 13 amino acids. In DNA, the CDR3 is TGTGCCAGCCAGGCGGGAGTAGGAGATACGCAGTATTTT. Protein sequence: CASQAGVGDTQYF.

V is TRBV6-6 and J is TRBJ1-3; TRBD1 might be the D (6 bases). Germline V gene data show CDR1 as MNHNY and CDR2 as SVGAGI (reference sequence). V lost 5 bases to trimming and J lost 3 bases, with 11 bases between them. The CDR3 runs to 14 residues. CDR3 sequence: CASSPTGFGNTIYF. In DNA form, the CDR3 reads TGTGCCAGCAGTCCCACAGGGTTTGGAAACACCATATATTTT.

The gene calls are TRBV11-2 and TRBJ2-3; no reliable D call. This CDR3 region has 13 residues. V was pared by 1 base and J by 4 bases, with 6 bases between. Germline lookup yields CDR1 SGHAT and CDR2 FQNNGV. This CDR3 reads CASSLGPADTQYF. CDR3 DNA: TGTGCCAGCAGCTTAGGGCCCGCAGATACGCAGTATTTT.

This clone appeared a single time. The gene calls are TRBV6-6 and TRBJ2-7; TRBD2 is a possible D gene (6 bases). The CDR3 contains 14 residues. The germline V and J ends were trimmed by 2 bases and 1 base, with 9 bases remaining between them. Germline V gene lookup returns CDR1 MNHNY and CDR2 SVGAGI (reference sequence). CDR3 sequence: CASSYAGQSYEQYF. In nucleotides, the CDR3 is TGTGCCAGCAGTTACGCGGGGCAGTCCTACGAGCAGTACTTC.

V is TRBV2 and J is TRBJ1-5, with 12 bases aligning to TRBD1. Germline assignment: CDR1 SNHLY and CDR2 FYNNEI. The CDR3 loop spans 15 amino acids. V lost 5 bases to trimming and J lost 6 bases; unmatched junction nucleotides: 5. For the CDR3, the DNA is TGTGCCAGCAGTCCGGGACAGGGGGCGCGTCAGCCCCAGCATTTT. Its protein product is CASSPGQGARQPQHF.

This clone was observed a handful of times. The chain combines TRBV11-3 with TRBJ2-7; the D is unclear. Germline V CDR1 and CDR2: SGHNT, YENEEA. Trimming pared 7 bases from V and 5 bases from J, leaving 18 bases between. This CDR3 has 14 amino acids. The CDR3 loop is CASTQGSGLNEQYF. DNA of the CDR3: TGTGCCAGCACCCAAGGCTCCGGGTTGAACGAGCAGTACTTC.

The gene calls are TRBV4-3 and TRBJ2-1; weak D call: TRBD1 (6 bases). V was pared by 1 base and J by 0 bases, with 13 bases between. Per germline, CDR1 LGHNA and CDR2 YSLEER. The CDR3 has 17 residues. CDR3 protein: CASSQVVDRYSYNEQFF. CDR3 sequence (DNA): TGCGCCAGCAGCCAAGTAGTAGACAGGTACTCCTACAATGAGCAGTTCTTC.

This chain uses TRBV27 with TRBJ1-4; no reliable D call. Germline V gene lookup returns CDR1 MNHEY and CDR2 SMNVEV (reference sequence). The CDR3 has 15 amino acids. The ends were cut back, 0 bases at V and 13 bases at J, with 18 bases in the middle. The CDR3 region has the DNA TGTGCCAGCAGTTTATCGTGGCAGGTTCATCAAAGACTGTTTTTT. Protein product: CASSLSWQVHQRLFF.

The chain links TRBV18 to TRBJ2-7, with 10 bases aligning to TRBD2. Per germline, CDR1 KGHSH and CDR2 LQKENI. Losses at the gene ends were 3 bases for V and 5 bases for J; bases not matched to a gene: 4. This CDR3 region has 14 residues. CDR3 bases: TGTGCCAGCTCACCCGGGACTAGCGTCGACGAGCAGTACTTC. Its protein product is CASSPGTSVDEQYF.

The chain combines TRBV4-3 with TRBJ1-5; TRBD1 agrees at 7 bases. Germline V gene lookup returns CDR1 LGHNA and CDR2 YSLEER. The CDR3 extends over 16 amino acids. Unmatched junction bases numbered 7, after V lost 5 bases and J lost 0 bases. CDR3 nucleotide sequence: TGCGCCAGCAGCGCGGGACAGACCCTTAGCAATCAGCCCCAGCATTTT. It is translated as CASSAGQTLSNQPQHF.

The chain combines TRBV30 with TRBJ2-3; 9 positions match TRBD1. From germline, CDR1 is GTSNPN and CDR2 SVGIG (reference sequence). The CDR3 is 15 amino acids. The ends lost 5 bases at V and 0 bases at J; junction bases unmatched: 6. CDR3 protein: CAWAGTGYSTDTQYF. The CDR3 DNA follows: TGTGCCTGGGCCGGGACAGGGTATAGCACAGATACGCAGTATTTT.